A selection of T cell receptor beta chains follows, all from one sample in a study of neurological immune-mediated disorders. MiXCR, applied by TCRdb to the 5' RACE reads, yields one record per CDR3 protein. This table holds tens of thousands of distinct CDR3 sequences, 24% found once. The specimen sequenced was PBMCs. Source of these receptors: a man aged 60 to 69 with HTLV-1-associated myelopathy (HAM/TSP). CDR3s include the opening cysteine and the closing phenylalanine or tryptophan. D genes are given only for firm matches. Clone size is not always given. Where it is, it says once, few, many or a class for expanded clones.

v_gene	abundance	d_gene	j_gene	CDR3aa	CDR3nt
TRBV5-1	once	-	TRBJ2-5	CASSSQVGETQYF	TGCGCCAGCAGCTCTCAAGTAGGAGAGACCCAGTACTTC
TRBV27	many	-	TRBJ2-2	CASSSLNTGELFF	TGTGCCAGCAGTTCTCTAAACACCGGGGAGCTGTTTTTT
TRBV5-6	-	TRBD2	TRBJ2-3	CASSKFGRRTDTQYF	TGTGCCAGCAGCAAGTTCGGGAGGCGGACAGATACGCAGTATTTT
TRBV29-1	many	-	TRBJ2-7	CSVSRASLYEQYF	TGCAGCGTTTCCAGGGCCAGCCTCTACGAGCAGTACTTC
TRBV12-5	many	TRBD2	TRBJ2-3	CASGFSGTSGTFYDTQYF	TGTGCTAGTGGTTTCTCCGGGACTAGCGGGACCTTTTACGATACGCAGTATTTT
TRBV9	many	TRBD1	TRBJ2-7	CASSASGTGVHEQYF	TGTGCCAGCAGCGCATCCGGGACAGGGGTCCACGAGCAGTACTTC
TRBV7-9	many	TRBD2	TRBJ2-3	CASSLAGGIDTQYF	TGTGCCAGCAGCTTAGCGGGAGGGATAGATACGCAGTATTTT
TRBV13	-	TRBD2	TRBJ2-7	CASSLNVGRVGEQYF	TGTGCCAGCAGCTTAAATGTCGGGAGGGTTGGGGAGCAGTACTTC
TRBV5-6	many	TRBD2	TRBJ2-2	CASSPGLAVGTGELFF	TGTGCCAGCAGCCCCGGCCTAGCGGTTGGGACCGGGGAGCTGTTTTTT
TRBV29-1	many	-	TRBJ2-5	CSVGRETQYF	TGCAGCGTGGGGCGTGAGACCCAGTACTTC
TRBV6-5	many	-	TRBJ2-7	CASSYRSDSYEQYF	TGTGCCAGCAGTTACCGCTCGGATTCCTACGAGCAGTACTTC
TRBV10-3	many	TRBD1	TRBJ2-5	CAISEPGTEETQYF	TGTGCCATCAGCGAACCCGGGACAGAAGAGACCCAGTACTTC
TRBV5-1	many	-	TRBJ1-1	CASSWGRRNTEAFF	TGCGCCAGCAGCTGGGGGCGGCGGAACACTGAAGCTTTCTTT
TRBV28	many	-	TRBJ2-7	CASSLPGTYEQYF	TGTGCCAGCAGTTTGCCGGGGACCTACGAGCAGTACTTC
TRBV5-6	many	TRBD1	TRBJ1-5	CASSLTARGRIQPQHF	TGTGCCAGCAGCCTAACGGCCAGGGGGCGAATTCAGCCCCAGCATTTT
TRBV27	many	-	TRBJ2-7	CASGSDFYEQYF	TGTGCCAGCGGGAGCGATTTCTACGAGCAGTACTTC
TRBV20-1	-	TRBD1	TRBJ1-5	CSARDLGGAGQPQHF	TGCAGTGCTAGAGATTTAGGGGGCGCGGGTCAGCCCCAGCATTTT
TRBV5-1	many	TRBD1	TRBJ2-7	CASSSTGFSYEQYF	TGCGCCAGCAGCTCGACAGGGTTCTCCTACGAGCAGTACTTC
TRBV4-2	-	-	TRBJ1-1	CASSQDWAAGNTEAFF	TGTGCCAGCAGCCAAGATTGGGCAGCAGGGAACACTGAAGCTTTCTTT
TRBV3-1	many	-	TRBJ1-2	CASSQVDQNYGYTF	TGTGCCAGCAGCCAAGTGGACCAGAACTATGGCTACACCTTC
TRBV27	-	-	TRBJ2-3	CASMGYTDTQYF	TGTGCCAGCATGGGATACACAGATACGCAGTATTTT
TRBV5-1	many	TRBD1	TRBJ1-1	CASSFLEGTVNTEAFF	TGCGCCAGCAGCTTCCTAGAAGGGACAGTGAACACTGAAGCTTTCTTT
TRBV5-1	-	-	TRBJ2-4	CASRPTVGADIQYF	TGCGCCAGCAGACCGACAGTGGGCGCGGACATTCAGTACTTC
TRBV28	many	TRBD1	TRBJ2-7	CASSLQGAPEQYF	TGTGCCAGCAGTTTACAGGGGGCGCCCGAGCAGTACTTC
TRBV28	-	-	TRBJ1-1	CASSLNSGGTEAFF	TGTGCCAGCAGTTTAAATTCGGGGGGCACTGAAGCTTTCTTT
TRBV7-9	many	TRBD1	TRBJ2-4	CASSLHRGNLAKNIQYF	TGTGCCAGCAGCCTCCACAGGGGAAATCTAGCCAAAAACATTCAGTACTTC